The 24 T cell receptor beta chains below all came from one sample that was sequenced in a study of neoadjuvant nivolumab and ipilimumab in lung cancer. Only in-frame clones appear in the TCRdb table, and some are missing; sequencing was by immunoSEQ multiplex PCR. The sample has roughly 2,500 clones, 85% to 90% seen once. This sample comprised tumor tissue, obtained before neoadjuvant nivolumab, alone or with ipilimumab. These receptors all come from an adult with non-small cell lung cancer.

The rearrangement links TRBV7-2 to TRBJ2-5; 7 bases agree with TRBD2. Germline CDR1 SGHTA, CDR2 FQGNSA. The junction had 8 bases not matched to a gene; V was cut back by 2 bases and J by 2 bases. The CDR3 contains 16 residues. DNA for the CDR3: TGTGCCAGCAGCTTACGTAGGCTAGCGGTACAAGAGACCCAGTACTTC. It specifies CASSLRRLAVQETQYF. The complete variable domain, with remaining parts taken from reference TRBV7-2 and TRBJ2-5, reads GAGVSQSPSNKVTEKGKDVELRCDPISGHTALYWYRQSLGQGLEFLIYFQGNSAPDKSGLPSDRFSAERTGGSVSTLTIQRTQQEDSAVYLCASSLRRLAVQETQYFGPGTRLLVL.

This clone came up once. V usage is TRBV5-5 and J usage is TRBJ2-3, with a tentative D call TRBD2 (5 bases). The CDR3 spans 15 residues. The V end was cut by 1 base, the J end by 2 bases, with 11 bases between. Germline CDR1 is SGHKS and CDR2 is YYEKEE (reference sequence). In DNA form, the CDR3 reads TGTGCCAGCAGCTTGAGCGGACTCGTCACAGATACGCAGTATTTT. Translating it yields CASSLSGLVTDTQYF.

Here the CDR3 reads CASSLRKGDTEAFF. CDR3 coding DNA: TGTGCCAGCTCACTACGGAAGGGTGATACTGAAGCTTTCTTT. The rearrangement uses TRBV18 and TRBJ1-1; D is undetermined. Germline V gives CDR1 KGHSH, CDR2 LQKENI. V lost 4 bases and J lost 5, with 14 bases in between. This CDR3 spans 14 amino acids.

There are a few counts of this clone. The chain uses TRBV5-1 and TRBJ2-7; 11 bases agree with TRBD2. The CDR3 spans 19 residues. Germline values: CDR1 SGHRS, CDR2 YFSETQ. With 0 bases clipped from V and 5 bases from J, the junction kept 16 bases outside the gene matches. The DNA of the CDR3 is TGCGCCAGCAGCTTGGGCCCTTCCCTGACTAGCGGGGTGCGGGACGAGCAGTACTTC. Its translation: CASSLGPSLTSGVRDEQYF.

The chain uses TRBV5-6 and TRBJ2-2; 10 bases agree with TRBD2. The J segment lost 7 bases and the V segment lost 4 bases, leaving 13 bases of the junction unmatched. This CDR3 region has 17 residues. Per germline, CDR1 SGHDT and CDR2 YYEEEE. The CDR3 sequence is CASSHGLAEGVVGELFF. DNA of the CDR3: TGTGCCAGCAGCCACGGACTAGCGGAGGGGGTGGTCGGGGAGCTGTTTTTT.

The chain carries TRBV11-2 and TRBJ2-3; unclear D gene. Per the germline V gene, CDR1 is SGHAT and CDR2 is FQNNGV. With 3 bases removed from V and 3 bases from J, the gap between germline ends came to 13 bases. The CDR3 is made up of 15 amino acids. Here the CDR3 reads CASSFLGLVTDTQYF. The CDR3 DNA is TGTGCCAGCAGCTTCCTTGGCCTGGTAACAGATACGCAGTATTTT.

The chain uses TRBV18 and TRBJ1-5; D uncertain. The CDR3 covers 14 residues. Germline CDR1 KGHSH, CDR2 LQKENI. V shed 5 bases and J shed 0 bases, with 8 bases lying between them. The CDR3 nucleotides are TGTGCCAGCTCAAACACCAATAGCAATCAGCCCCAGCATTTT. This codes for CASSNTNSNQPQHF.

The rearrangement joins TRBV7-6 to TRBJ1-4, with D hard to call. The CDR3 loop spans 15 amino acids. Germline V gives CDR1 SGHVS, CDR2 FNYEAQ. Trimming cost V 0 bases and J 4 bases, with 9 bases left between them. The CDR3: CASSLAPGSNEKLFF. DNA for the CDR3: TGTGCCAGCAGCTTAGCGCCGGGCAGTAATGAAAAACTGTTTTTT.

The rearrangement uses TRBV7-3 and TRBJ2-1, with 9 bases lining up with TRBD1. CDR1 SGHTA and CDR2 FQGTGA come from the germline V gene. The CDR3 is 16 amino acids. V trimming: 5 bases; J trimming: 7 bases; junction bases outside the gene matches: 12. CDR3 in DNA: TGTGCCAGCAGCCCTACCCCGGGACAGGGATTTAATGAGCAGTTCTTC. Translated: CASSPTPGQGFNEQFF.

The chain uses TRBV9 and TRBJ1-2; D is perhaps TRBD1 (6 bases). With 5 bases removed from V and 4 bases from J, the gap between germline ends came to 15 bases. This CDR3 has 14 residues. Germline CDR1 and CDR2: SGDLS and YYNGEE. The CDR3 sequence is CASSRGEGGYGYTF. In DNA, the CDR3 is TGTGCCAGCAGTCGCGGCGAAGGGGGCTATGGCTACACCTTC.

This chain joins TRBV9 and TRBJ1-2; unclear D gene. The germline V gene encodes CDR1 SGDLS and CDR2 YYNGEE. This CDR3 contains 14 residues. Trimming removed 0 bases at V and 5 bases at J, with 11 bases between. This CDR3 reads CASSVVGAFYGYTF. In DNA, the CDR3 is TGTGCCAGCAGCGTAGTAGGAGCCTTTTATGGCTACACCTTC.

The table lists this clone with a count of one. The V and J genes are TRBV12-5 and TRBJ1-1, with TRBD1 matching 8 bases. Per the germline V gene, CDR1 is LGHNT and CDR2 is FRNRAP. Trimming took 3 bases from V and 0 from J; bases not matched to a gene: 24. This CDR3 comprises 22 residues. The CDR3 DNA is TGTGCTAGTGGTTTTACTGGACAGGGTAAGGGGGACCAGGGACCCATGAACACTGAAGCTTTCTTT. Translating it yields CASGFTGQGKGDQGPMNTEAFF.

V gene TRBV19 combines with J gene TRBJ1-2; no firm D call. V gave up 5 bases and J gave up 4 bases, with 11 bases separating them. The CDR3 extends over 13 amino acids. CDR1 and CDR2 (germline): LNHDA, SQIVND (reference sequence). CDR3 loop: CASSSKGSYGYTF. CDR3 DNA: TGTGCCAGTAGTTCGAAGGGATCCTATGGCTACACCTTC.

The chain carries TRBV27 and TRBJ1-1; D is undetermined. V lost 6 bases, J lost 0 bases, and 8 bases lay in between. Germline values: CDR1 MNHEY, CDR2 SMNVEV (reference sequence). The length of the CDR3 is 13 residues. For the CDR3, the DNA is TGTGCCAGCAGGGTAGGAGTGAACACTGAAGCTTTCTTT. It encodes CASRVGVNTEAFF.

This chain joins TRBV28 and TRBJ2-3, with D unresolved. The germline V gene encodes CDR1 MDHEN and CDR2 SYDVKM. The CDR3 spans 14 residues. The V gene lost 7 bases and the J gene lost 2 bases, with 13 bases spanning the gap. The CDR3 sequence: CASTPAGPTDTQYF. CDR3 nucleotide sequence: TGTGCCAGCACCCCCGCCGGACCCACAGATACGCAGTATTTT.

Here the CDR3 reads CASSFSRGEQFF. The CDR3 nucleotides are TGTGCCAGCAGTTTTAGCAGGGGTGAGCAGTTCTTC. V usage is TRBV27 and J usage is TRBJ2-1, with a tentative D call TRBD1 (6 bases). This CDR3 has 12 residues. Trimming pared 3 bases from V and 9 bases from J, leaving 9 bases between. Germline CDR1 is MNHEY and CDR2 is SMNVEV (reference sequence).

CDR3 nucleotides: TGCGCCAGCAGCGGGACAGGGGTCACTGAAGCTTTCTTT. Amino acids: CASSGTGVTEAFF. The chain employs TRBV10-2 and TRBJ1-1; 10 positions match TRBD1. The CDR3 consists of 13 residues. Germline V lookup: CDR1 WSHSY, CDR2 SAAADI. With 6 bases clipped from V and 4 bases from J, the junction kept 2 bases outside the gene matches.

The CDR3 reads CASSENSYEQYF. DNA of the CDR3: TGTGCCAGCAGTGAGAATTCATACGAGCAGTACTTC. This rearrangement joins TRBV2 to TRBJ2-7; D is undetermined. V was trimmed by 3 bases and J by 4 bases, leaving 7 bases between them. There are 12 residues in the CDR3. Germline loops: CDR1 SNHLY, CDR2 FYNNEI.

V is TRBV7-3 and J is TRBJ2-1, with 10 bases lining up with TRBD2. Trimming cost V 5 bases and J 6 bases; bases outside gene matches: 7. This CDR3 region has 15 residues. The germline V gene has CDR1 SGHTA and CDR2 FQGTGA. The CDR3 DNA sequence: TGTGCCAGCAGCCCCCAACTAGCGGGAAGCAATGAGCAGTTCTTC. It yields the protein CASSPQLAGSNEQFF.

The V and J genes are TRBV6-4 and TRBJ2-2; D remains unclear. Trimming took off 4 bases at V and 2 bases at J, with 5 bases between the two ends. The CDR3 has 13 residues. The germline CDR1 and CDR2 sequences are MRHNA and SNTAGT. The CDR3 region is CASSVTNTGELFF. CDR3 in DNA: TGTGCCAGCAGTGTAACCAACACCGGGGAGCTGTTTTTT.

The CDR3 loop reads CASSLAVQETQYF. CDR3 nucleotide sequence: TGTGCCAGCAGCTTGGCGGTACAAGAGACCCAGTACTTC. The chain recombines TRBV7-3 with TRBJ2-5; D not certain. Germline assignment: CDR1 SGHTA and CDR2 FQGTGA. V lost 3 bases and J 2 bases, leaving 7 bases between the germline ends. The CDR3 runs to 13 residues.

This clone occurred a few times. The rearrangement joins TRBV6-5 to TRBJ2-7; no clear D gene. The germline V gene encodes CDR1 MNHEY and CDR2 SVGAGI. This CDR3 spans 13 amino acids. V was shortened by 5 bases and J by 2 bases, with 10 bases between the two germline ends. In DNA form, the CDR3 reads TGTGCCAGCAGTCCCAGTATAACCTACGAGCAGTACTTC. Its protein product is CASSPSITYEQYF.

The chain has TRBV19 and TRBJ1-5; 8 nucleotides line up with TRBD1. V was pared by 3 bases and J by 7 bases, with 2 bases of the junction left unmatched. Germline V gives CDR1 LNHDA, CDR2 SQIVND (reference sequence). The CDR3 totals 13 residues. The CDR3 DNA sequence: TGTGCCAGTAGTATCCGGACAGGGCAGCCCCAGCATTTT. This sequence encodes CASSIRTGQPQHF.

This rearrangement joins TRBV2 to TRBJ2-1, with TRBD2 matching 7 bases. From germline, CDR1 is SNHLY and CDR2 FYNNEI. Trimming removed 6 bases from V and 4 bases from J; junction bases left unmatched: 15. The CDR3 consists of 17 residues. As DNA, the CDR3 is TGTGCCAGCAGCCCCCGGGTTAGCGGGCCTCAATACAATGAGCAGTTCTTC. Protein: CASSPRVSGPQYNEQFF.